The 20 T cell receptor beta chains in this list originate from one sample, sequenced in a study of human T cells and chemical hapten exposure (dated by TCRdb to 2020 to 2023). Per the publication, the time point label means: patch test 2, 6 weeks after DPC sensitization. Reading the label with the study, this specimen's treatment or condition is: therapeutic diphenylcyclopropenone sensitization with weekly scalp DPC. The library relied on RACE. The sample was run on a NextSeq 500. TCRdb reprocessed the public reads (quality trimming at Q25 with fastp, clone calling with MiXCR) and kept in-frame beta chains. CDR3 protein duplicates are merged, each entry listing the most common genes and DNA. This sample comprises tens of thousands of distinct CDR3 sequences, 8.5% to 12% of them detected only once. Around 5% of the sample rests with the top ten. The starting material was whole blood, obtained in connection with sensitization to the hapten diphenylcyclopropenone (DPC). These receptor sequences come from a woman in her forties or fifties with alopecia areata. Some clones in this sample may be carry-over from other donors' samples.

This clonotype was counted ten times or more. The V and J genes are TRBV10-3 and TRBJ2-3; unclear D gene. CDR1 ENHRY and CDR2 SYGVKD come from the germline V gene. This CDR3 comprises 13 residues. The V end lost 4 bases, the J end lost 1 base, and 6 bases lay between the germline ends. The CDR3 DNA is TGTGCCATCAGTGTCGGCCGCACAGATACGCAGTATTTT. Amino acids: CAISVGRTDTQYF.

This clonotype came up a few times. V gene TRBV9 combines with J gene TRBJ1-4; tentative D call: TRBD1 (5 bases). V was trimmed by 0 bases and J by 3 bases, leaving 12 bases between them. This CDR3 spans 16 amino acids. CDR1 and CDR2 (germline): SGDLS, YYNGEE. In nucleotides, the CDR3 is TGTGCCAGCAGCGTAGGAGGCAACAGGCCTAATGAAAAACTGTTTTTT. Amino acid sequence: CASSVGGNRPNEKLFF.

This clonotype was counted many times. This chain joins TRBV5-4 and TRBJ2-2, with 8 bases matching TRBD1. Germline values: CDR1 SGHNT, CDR2 YYREEE (reference sequence). CDR3 length equals 13 residues. Trimming cost V 1 base and J 14 bases; bases outside gene matches: 7. In nucleotides, the CDR3 is TGTGCCAGCAGCTTGTGGGCAGGGGGCCTCCTGTTTTTT. Translated, it gives CASSLWAGGLLFF.

This clonotype was detected a few times. The chain carries TRBV7-9 and TRBJ2-7; the match to TRBD2 covers 13 bases. CDR1 is SEHNR, CDR2 FQNEAQ, per germline (reference sequence). The CDR3 is 15 amino acids. Unmatched junction bases numbered 6, after V lost 5 bases and J lost 5 bases. The DNA for the CDR3 is TGTGCCAGCAGCGGAGGACTAGCGGGAGTACACGAGCAGTACTTC. This translates into CASSGGLAGVHEQYF.

The rearrangement links TRBV5-1 to TRBJ1-4, with D unclear. Germline loops: CDR1 SGHRS, CDR2 YFSETQ. The CDR3 consists of 15 residues. The V end was cut by 5 bases, the J end by 0 bases, with 11 bases between. The CDR3 is CASRSTAATNEKLFF. The CDR3 coding sequence is TGCGCCAGCAGGTCTACCGCGGCAACTAATGAAAAACTGTTTTTT.

This clonotype was counted many times. The CDR3 nucleotides read TGTGCCAGCAGTTACTCAGGATGGGAACGGGAGCAGTTCTTC. Amino acid sequence: CASSYSGWEREQFF. The chain has TRBV6-2 or TRBV6-3 and TRBJ2-1; D unclear. Trimming shortened V by 0 bases and J by 10 bases, and 13 bases separated the two germline ends. There are 14 residues in the CDR3. The V gene's germline CDR1 is MNHEY and CDR2 SVGEGT.

The table lists this clonotype with a few counts. The chain carries TRBV28 and TRBJ2-1; TRBD2 aligns across 14 bases. CDR1 is MDHEN and CDR2 is SYDVKM in the germline V gene. J gave up 6 bases and V 5 bases, and 6 bases lay outside the gene matches. The CDR3 sequence is 16 residues long. Here the CDR3 DNA reads TGTGCCAGCAGTGCCGGGACTAGCGGGAGAATCAATGAGCAGTTCTTC. As protein: CASSAGTSGRINEQFF.

This clonotype was seen more than once but under ten times. The chain recombines TRBV3-1 with TRBJ2-1; no clear D gene. V was trimmed by 0 bases and J by 0 bases, leaving 12 bases between them. The CDR3 is made up of 17 amino acids. Germline V gives CDR1 LGHDT, CDR2 YNNKEL (reference sequence). This chain's CDR3 is CASSQDEPGFSYNEQFF. For the CDR3, the DNA is TGTGCCAGCAGCCAAGATGAGCCGGGCTTCTCCTACAATGAGCAGTTCTTC.

A few counts support this clonotype. This rearrangement joins TRBV11-2 to TRBJ2-1, with D uncertain. V lost 10 bases and J lost 0, with 19 bases in between. CDR3 size: 16 residues. Germline V gene data show CDR1 as SGHAT and CDR2 as FQNNGV. The CDR3 loop is CATQTYTVLSYNEQFF. The CDR3 DNA follows: TGTGCCACCCAAACTTATACGGTTCTCTCCTACAATGAGCAGTTCTTC.

This clonotype was detected only a few times. The chain combines TRBV20-1 with TRBJ2-6, with D perhaps TRBD1 (5 bases). Germline lookup yields CDR1 DFQATT and CDR2 SNEGSKA (reference sequence). The V end lost 6 bases, the J end lost 0 bases, and 9 bases lay between the germline ends. The CDR3 has 14 amino acids. The CDR3 region is CSAPDSSGANVLTF. The CDR3 coding sequence is TGCAGTGCGCCAGACAGCTCTGGGGCCAACGTCCTGACTTTC.

This rearrangement joins TRBV4-1 to TRBJ1-1; 7 positions match TRBD1. Germline CDR1 MGHRA, CDR2 YSYEKL. Trimming removed 3 bases from V and 5 bases from J; junction bases left unmatched: 9. The CDR3 contains 15 residues. CDR3 DNA: TGCGCCAGCAGCCACGGCCGACAGGGTATAACTGAAGCTTTCTTT. This codes for CASSHGRQGITEAFF.

The rearrangement uses TRBV5-4 and TRBJ2-4; a possible D gene is TRBD2 (5 bases). Germline V gene data show CDR1 as SGHNT and CDR2 as YYREEE (reference sequence). V was clipped by 4 bases and J by 12 bases, with 17 bases between them. CDR3 length: 13 amino acids. The CDR3 sequence: CASSVDTSGAQYF. The DNA of the CDR3 is TGTGCCAGCAGCGTAGATACGAGCGGTGCTCAGTACTTC.

The rearrangement links TRBV24-1 to TRBJ2-3; D is undetermined. CDR3 length: 14 residues. With 9 bases removed from V and 2 bases from J, the gap between germline ends came to 14 bases. Germline V gene lookup returns CDR1 KGHDR and CDR2 SFDVKD. CDR3 coding DNA: TGTGCCACCGCAGGCTCTTTCGACACAGATACGCAGTATTTT. Translation gives CATAGSFDTDTQYF.

This clonotype was detected many times. This chain uses TRBV7-6 with TRBJ2-1, with D perhaps TRBD1 (6 bases). The CDR3 extends over 15 amino acids. V dropped 1 base and J dropped 9 bases, with 16 bases sitting between them. Germline V gene data show CDR1 as SGHVS and CDR2 as FNYEAQ. CDR3 DNA: TGTGCCAGCAGCTTAGTTGAAATGAGCAGGGGTGAGCAGTTCTTC. Amino acids: CASSLVEMSRGEQFF.

The chain is built from TRBV5-8 and TRBJ2-7; D is ambiguous. The CDR3 loop spans 12 amino acids. Germline V gene sequence: CDR1 SGHTS, CDR2 YDEGEE. The germline V and J ends were trimmed by 5 bases and 7 bases, with 13 bases remaining between them. The CDR3 sequence is CASSPSFGEQYF. The CDR3 DNA follows: TGTGCCAGCAGTCCCAGTTTTGGGGAGCAGTACTTC.

This clonotype turned up a few times. This chain joins TRBV5-1 and TRBJ1-3, with D unresolved. V shed 0 bases and J shed 0 bases, with 4 bases lying between them. Germline loops: CDR1 SGHRS, CDR2 YFSETQ. This CDR3 region has 14 residues. The CDR3 here is CASSLENSGNTIYF. CDR3 DNA: TGCGCCAGCAGCTTGGAAAACTCTGGAAACACCATATATTTT.

Ten or more counts support this clonotype. This rearrangement joins TRBV29-1 to TRBJ2-3, with 10 bases lining up with TRBD1. The CDR3 is 13 residues long. V was clipped by 3 bases and J by 5 bases; unmatched bases: 2. Per the germline V gene, CDR1 is SQVTM and CDR2 is ANQGSEA. CDR3 DNA: TGCAGCGTTGACTGGACAGGGGGAGATACGCAGTATTTT. It is translated as CSVDWTGGDTQYF.

This clonotype occurred many times. This sequence joins TRBV12-3 or TRBV12-4 and TRBJ1-2; no clear D. Trimming shortened V by 6 bases and J by 5 bases, and 16 bases separated the two germline ends. The CDR3 is 14 amino acids. The CDR3 spells CASSPPGEAYGYTF. Here the CDR3 DNA reads TGTGCCAGCAGCCCCCCCGGGGAGGCGTATGGCTACACCTTC.

This clonotype was seen ten or more times. The chain combines TRBV2 with TRBJ2-1; 7 bases line up with TRBD1. Germline CDR1 SNHLY, CDR2 FYNNEI. The CDR3 loop spans 15 amino acids. The trim removed 3 bases at V and 0 bases at J, leaving 2 bases unmatched. CDR3 DNA sequence: TGTGCCAGCAGTGACAGGGGGACCTCCTACAATGAGCAGTTCTTC. Its translation: CASSDRGTSYNEQFF.

This clonotype was detected a few times. The chain couples TRBV10-3 to TRBJ2-5; 10 bases match TRBD2. Germline V gene sequence: CDR1 ENHRY, CDR2 SYGVKD. The CDR3 extends over 14 amino acids. The V segment lost 3 bases and the J segment 7 bases; nucleotides outside the gene matches: 5. The CDR3 region is CAISDRAGGPTQYF. The CDR3 DNA follows: TGTGCCATCAGTGATCGAGCGGGAGGGCCGACCCAGTACTTC.